The clone carrying this T cell receptor (beta chain) was found once. In the original processing: Reference gene primers were amplified, and this amplification served to estimate nucleated cell counts. Method: immunoSEQ multiplex PCR; TCRdb's copy keeps in-frame clones and lacks some. For V, J and clone size, that table is used; D and trimming come from the DNA. The sample consists of 300,000 to 400,000 clones, about 87% of them appearing once. This entry comes from a study of blood T cell repertoires in COVID-19. Study in general: Acute and convalescent COVID-19 samples came from the United States, Italy and Spain. PBMCs, B-cell-depleted T cells, or T cells were the source of the cDNA or gDNA that made up the material.

Patients from Seattle were sampled longitudinally, starting during active infection. V was pared by 4 bases and J by 0 bases, with 16 bases between. From germline, CDR1 is SGHNT and CDR2 YYREEE (reference sequence). The length of the CDR3 is 16 residues. The sequence was collected from a woman aged 60-70 years with COVID-19, enrolled during active disease. Sequenced sample: peripheral blood. The chain recombines TRBV5-4 with TRBJ1-2, with a possible D match to TRBD1 (5 bases). The CDR3 spells CASSRGTESANYGYTF. The CDR3 DNA follows: TGTGCCAGCAGCCGGGGGACGGAGTCGGCTAACTATGGCTACACCTTC.